This T cell receptor beta chain was sequenced during a study of blood T cell repertoires in COVID-19. Study-level background: Nucleic acid was either cDNA or gDNA, and it came from T cells, B-cell-depleted T cells, or PBMCs.

Between the trimmed V and J ends, which lost 3 bases and 3 bases, there was a span of 17 bases. The CDR3 is 17 residues long. Per germline, CDR1 MDHEN and CDR2 SYDVKM. Membership in each cohort depended on participant-reported clinical history. Libraries were prepared by immunoSEQ multiplex PCR; TCRdb keeps only in-frame clonotypes and omits some of them. This table has approximately 210,000 clones, roughly 77% appearing once. This TCR derives from a woman aged 50 to 65 with acute COVID-19. Sequenced material: PBMCs or T cells enriched from blood (not recorded which). The chain uses TRBV28 and TRBJ1-4, with a possible D match to TRBD1 (6 bases). DNA of the CDR3: TGTGCCAGCAGTTTTAGTCCAGGGAGGGGGGCTAATGAAAAACTGTTTTTT. Protein product: CASSFSPGRGANEKLFF.